The source of this T cell receptor beta chain is a study of Tregs in tolerant kidney transplant recipients. Study findings and constraints: Nucleotide sequences could not be compared across some patients' samples due to primer changes.

Turning to this clone: Its antigen remains unknown.

Repertoires were generated with immunoSEQ multiplex PCR, while TCRdb's copy carries only in-frame clones and drops some. The sample includes around 50,000 clones, roughly nine tenths of them seen just once. The CDR3 spans 14 residues. V lost 3 bases and J 1 base, leaving 9 bases between the germline ends. The V gene's germline CDR1 is SEHNR and CDR2 FQNEAQ (reference sequence). Related graft donors supplied nonmyeloablative bone marrow transplants, and mixed chimerism was transient. The receptor's source is a human patient who received a combined kidney and bone marrow transplant. Part of the T cells may come from the graft donor. The chain employs TRBV7-9 and TRBJ2-5; D possibly corresponds to TRBD2 (5 bases). Sequencing was performed on CD8+ T cells from blood (PBMCs), taken 24 months after the transplant. CDR3 amino acids: CASSLIAPQETQYF. CDR3 nucleotides: TGTGCCAGCAGCTTGATAGCGCCCCAAGAGACCCAGTACTTC.